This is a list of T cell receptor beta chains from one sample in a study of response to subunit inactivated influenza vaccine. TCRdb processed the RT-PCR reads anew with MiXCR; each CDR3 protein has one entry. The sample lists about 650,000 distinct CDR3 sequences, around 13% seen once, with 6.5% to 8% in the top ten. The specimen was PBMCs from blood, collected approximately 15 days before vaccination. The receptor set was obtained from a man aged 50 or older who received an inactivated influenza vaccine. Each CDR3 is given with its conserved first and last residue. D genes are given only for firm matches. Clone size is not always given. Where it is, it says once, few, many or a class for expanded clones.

CDR3 DNA: TGCAGTGCCAAGGATCACCCCACCTACTATGAACCATATGGCTACACCTTC; CDR3 protein: CSAKDHPTYYEPYGYTF; V gene: TRBV20-1; clone size: few; J gene: TRBJ1-2; D gene: -
CDR3 DNA: TGTGCCAGCAGTTACATCCAAGAGACCCAGTACTTC; CDR3 protein: CASSYIQETQYF; V gene: TRBV6-6; clone size: -; J gene: TRBJ2-5; D gene: -
CDR3 DNA: TGCAGCGTAGACAGGGGTTCCTACAATGAGCAGTTCTTC; CDR3 protein: CSVDRGSYNEQFF; V gene: TRBV29-1; clone size: few; J gene: TRBJ2-1; D gene: TRBD1
CDR3 DNA: TGTGCCAGCAGTTGGTTGGGGGAGGGCTACGAGCAGTACTTC; CDR3 protein: CASSWLGEGYEQYF; V gene: TRBV12-3/TRBV12-4; clone size: -; J gene: TRBJ2-7; D gene: TRBD2
CDR3 DNA: TGTGCCAGCAGTTTATCGCGGACCGGGGAGCAGTACTTC; CDR3 protein: CASSLSRTGEQYF; V gene: TRBV27; clone size: few; J gene: TRBJ2-7; D gene: -
CDR3 DNA: TGTGCCAGCAGCCGTGTGATGGGAACTAACTATGGCTACACCTTC; CDR3 protein: CASSRVMGTNYGYTF; V gene: TRBV14; clone size: -; J gene: TRBJ1-2; D gene: -
CDR3 DNA: TGCGCCAGCAGAGTGTACGGGACTAGCGGTTACAATGAGCAGTTCTTC; CDR3 protein: CASRVYGTSGYNEQFF; V gene: TRBV5-1; clone size: many; J gene: TRBJ2-1; D gene: TRBD2
CDR3 DNA: TGTGCCAGCAGTGAAAGACAGGGCGGTTGGAATGAGCAGTTCTTC; CDR3 protein: CASSERQGGWNEQFF; V gene: TRBV6-1; clone size: many; J gene: TRBJ2-1; D gene: TRBD1
CDR3 DNA: TGTGCCACCAGCACACCCTTACAGGGGTACGAGCAGTACTTC; CDR3 protein: CATSTPLQGYEQYF; V gene: TRBV15; clone size: -; J gene: TRBJ2-7; D gene: TRBD1
CDR3 DNA: TGTGCCAGCAGTTTAGACGCTGGGGGGGGGAACATTCAGTACTTC; CDR3 protein: CASSLDAGGGNIQYF; V gene: TRBV12-3/TRBV12-4; clone size: many; J gene: TRBJ2-4; D gene: TRBD2
CDR3 DNA: TGCAGTGCTAGGGACCGGACAGGGGGCCCATCCGAGCAGTACTTC; CDR3 protein: CSARDRTGGPSEQYF; V gene: TRBV20-1; clone size: many; J gene: TRBJ2-7; D gene: TRBD1
CDR3 DNA: TGTGCCAGTAGTACCCGCAGGGAGGGGTTCTACAATGAGCAGTTCTTC; CDR3 protein: CASSTRREGFYNEQFF; V gene: TRBV19; clone size: -; J gene: TRBJ2-1; D gene: TRBD2
CDR3 DNA: TGTGCCAGCACCAGGGGGGGGAATGCCTACGAGCAGTACTTC; CDR3 protein: CASTRGGNAYEQYF; V gene: TRBV6-1; clone size: -; J gene: TRBJ2-7; D gene: -
CDR3 DNA: TGCGCCAGCAGCTTGGATATGGGAAGCTATGGCTACACCTTC; CDR3 protein: CASSLDMGSYGYTF; V gene: TRBV5-1; clone size: -; J gene: TRBJ1-2; D gene: -
CDR3 DNA: TGTGCCAGCATGATAGCGGGAGGTCAATACAATGAGCAGTTCTTC; CDR3 protein: CASMIAGGQYNEQFF; V gene: TRBV2; clone size: -; J gene: TRBJ2-1; D gene: TRBD2
CDR3 DNA: TGCAGTGCAGAATTAGGGACTAGCGGGGGGAAGCAGTACTTC; CDR3 protein: CSAELGTSGGKQYF; V gene: TRBV20-1; clone size: few; J gene: TRBJ2-7; D gene: TRBD2
CDR3 DNA: TGTGCCAGCAGTTTCAGGACTGGGTATCCTGAGCAGTTCTTC; CDR3 protein: CASSFRTGYPEQFF; V gene: TRBV12-3/TRBV12-4; clone size: many; J gene: TRBJ2-1; D gene: -
CDR3 DNA: TGTGCCAGCAGCCCCCACTCGATAGGGGTAACCACCGGGGAGCTGTTTTTT; CDR3 protein: CASSPHSIGVTTGELFF; V gene: TRBV7-7; clone size: -; J gene: TRBJ2-2; D gene: -
CDR3 DNA: TGTGCCACCAGTGACCCTAGCGGGAGGGCCTGGGGAGATGAGCAGTTCTTC; CDR3 protein: CATSDPSGRAWGDEQFF; V gene: TRBV24-1; clone size: few; J gene: TRBJ2-1; D gene: TRBD2
CDR3 DNA: TGTGCCTGGAGTGTAGGCACCACCGGGGAGCTGTTTTTT; CDR3 protein: CAWSVGTTGELFF; V gene: TRBV30; clone size: -; J gene: TRBJ2-2; D gene: -
CDR3 DNA: TGCAGTGCTAGAGGACCTGAAACCTACGAGCAGTACTTC; CDR3 protein: CSARGPETYEQYF; V gene: TRBV20-1; clone size: few; J gene: TRBJ2-7; D gene: -
CDR3 DNA: TGTGCCAGCAGCATCATCCCCCTCGAGCAGTACTTC; CDR3 protein: CASSIIPLEQYF; V gene: TRBV12-3/TRBV12-4; clone size: many; J gene: TRBJ2-7; D gene: -
CDR3 DNA: TGTGCCAGCAGCTTAACAGGGCACGAGCAGTACTTC; CDR3 protein: CASSLTGHEQYF; V gene: TRBV7-2; clone size: many; J gene: TRBJ2-7; D gene: -
CDR3 DNA: TGTGCCAGCAGTGGCCCCGGGCTAACGTTTTTT; CDR3 protein: CASSGPGLTFF; V gene: TRBV28; clone size: -; J gene: TRBJ1-4; D gene: -
CDR3 DNA: TGTGCCAGCAGTCTACGAGCGGGTCCCTACAATGAGCAGTTCTTC; CDR3 protein: CASSLRAGPYNEQFF; V gene: TRBV12-3/TRBV12-4; clone size: once; J gene: TRBJ2-1; D gene: -
CDR3 DNA: TGCAGCGTTGAAGGCGGGAGCTCCTACAATGAGCAGTTCTTC; CDR3 protein: CSVEGGSSYNEQFF; V gene: TRBV29-1; clone size: many; J gene: TRBJ2-1; D gene: TRBD2
CDR3 DNA: TGTGCCAGCAGAGAAGGACACTCAAATCAGCCCCAGCATTTT; CDR3 protein: CASREGHSNQPQHF; V gene: TRBV12-3/TRBV12-4; clone size: few; J gene: TRBJ1-5; D gene: -
CDR3 DNA: TGTGCCATCAGAGGTAGAAGCACAGATACGCAGTATTTT; CDR3 protein: CAIRGRSTDTQYF; V gene: TRBV10-3; clone size: many; J gene: TRBJ2-3; D gene: -
CDR3 DNA: TGCAGTGCTAGGGAATTGAATTCACCCCTCCACTTT; CDR3 protein: CSARELNSPLHF; V gene: TRBV20-1; clone size: few; J gene: TRBJ1-6; D gene: -
CDR3 DNA: TGCAGTGCTGGACCTACCGGGGCTAAGTACCAAGAGACCCAGTACTTC; CDR3 protein: CSAGPTGAKYQETQYF; V gene: TRBV20-1; clone size: -; J gene: TRBJ2-5; D gene: -
CDR3 DNA: TGTGCCAGCAGCCCAGCAGCGCTCCTCTATAATTCACCCCTCCACTTT; CDR3 protein: CASSPAALLYNSPLHF; V gene: TRBV4-2; clone size: -; J gene: TRBJ1-6; D gene: -
CDR3 DNA: TGTGCCAGCACCCCAGGACTAGCGGGAGGGACGTACGAGCAGTACTTC; CDR3 protein: CASTPGLAGGTYEQYF; V gene: TRBV12-3/TRBV12-4; clone size: few; J gene: TRBJ2-7; D gene: TRBD2
CDR3 DNA: TGCAGCGTTGGGACAGCCGGGGAGCTGTTTTTT; CDR3 protein: CSVGTAGELFF; V gene: TRBV29-1; clone size: few; J gene: TRBJ2-2; D gene: -
CDR3 DNA: TGTGCCAGCAGTTTTCTAACCTACGAGCAGTACTTC; CDR3 protein: CASSFLTYEQYF; V gene: TRBV6-2/TRBV6-3; clone size: few; J gene: TRBJ2-7; D gene: -
CDR3 DNA: TGTGCCAGCAGCTTGGGTCCGGGCCAGCAAGGCAATGAGCAGTTCTTC; CDR3 protein: CASSLGPGQQGNEQFF; V gene: TRBV5-4; clone size: many; J gene: TRBJ2-1; D gene: -
CDR3 DNA: TGCAGTGCTAGAAACAGGGGGCTCGAGCAGTACTTC; CDR3 protein: CSARNRGLEQYF; V gene: TRBV20-1; clone size: few; J gene: TRBJ2-7; D gene: TRBD1
CDR3 DNA: TGTGCCACCAGCAGAGTGACAGATACGCAGTATTTT; CDR3 protein: CATSRVTDTQYF; V gene: TRBV15; clone size: -; J gene: TRBJ2-3; D gene: -
CDR3 DNA: TGTGCCAGCAGCCAAGACGGATTTGCGGGGGGTCAGGGGACCCAGTACTTC; CDR3 protein: CASSQDGFAGGQGTQYF; V gene: TRBV4-2; clone size: -; J gene: TRBJ2-5; D gene: TRBD2
CDR3 DNA: TGTGCCAGCAGTGTTCCACTGGGCGGGCCTTTCTACGAGCAGTACTTC; CDR3 protein: CASSVPLGGPFYEQYF; V gene: TRBV27; clone size: -; J gene: TRBJ2-7; D gene: -
CDR3 DNA: TGCGCCAGCAGCTACCATGGACAGGGAGCAGTGAATGAGCAGTTCTTC; CDR3 protein: CASSYHGQGAVNEQFF; V gene: TRBV5-1; clone size: -; J gene: TRBJ2-1; D gene: TRBD1
CDR3 DNA: TGCGCCAGCAGCCAGGGACAGGGAGTACACGAGCAGTACTTC; CDR3 protein: CASSQGQGVHEQYF; V gene: TRBV5-1; clone size: many; J gene: TRBJ2-7; D gene: TRBD1
CDR3 DNA: TGCGCCAGCAGCCAAGACCGGGGACTACCCTACAATGAGCAGTTCTTC; CDR3 protein: CASSQDRGLPYNEQFF; V gene: TRBV4-3; clone size: -; J gene: TRBJ2-1; D gene: TRBD2
CDR3 DNA: TGTGCCAGCAGCCCACGGGACAGGGTCTACAATGAGCAGTTCTTC; CDR3 protein: CASSPRDRVYNEQFF; V gene: TRBV7-9; clone size: many; J gene: TRBJ2-1; D gene: TRBD1
CDR3 DNA: TGTGCCAGCAGCTTGAATTCCCCGGGACTAGCGGGGGCCGAGCAGTACTTC; CDR3 protein: CASSLNSPGLAGAEQYF; V gene: TRBV7-2; clone size: -; J gene: TRBJ2-7; D gene: TRBD2
CDR3 DNA: TGTGCCAGCAGCTGGGGGACCTCGAAGAACACCGGGGAGCTGTTTTTT; CDR3 protein: CASSWGTSKNTGELFF; V gene: TRBV7-8; clone size: few; J gene: TRBJ2-2; D gene: -
CDR3 DNA: TGTGCCAGCAGCCCGGGACGACGAAACACCATATATTTT; CDR3 protein: CASSPGRRNTIYF; V gene: TRBV12-3/TRBV12-4; clone size: -; J gene: TRBJ1-3; D gene: -
CDR3 DNA: TGTGCCAGCAACCCCGCGGACGGACAAAAACTGTTTTTT; CDR3 protein: CASNPADGQKLFF; V gene: TRBV28; clone size: -; J gene: TRBJ1-4; D gene: -
CDR3 DNA: TGTGCCAGCAGTTTAGTTATTTGGGACAGGGAAACTAGCGGGATGAACACCGGGGAGCTGTTTTTT; CDR3 protein: CASSLVIWDRETSGMNTGELFF; V gene: TRBV12-3/TRBV12-4; clone size: -; J gene: TRBJ2-2; D gene: -
CDR3 DNA: TGCAGTGCTAGAGCGAACGGGGATGGGTACTACGAGCAGTACTTC; CDR3 protein: CSARANGDGYYEQYF; V gene: TRBV20-1; clone size: few; J gene: TRBJ2-7; D gene: -